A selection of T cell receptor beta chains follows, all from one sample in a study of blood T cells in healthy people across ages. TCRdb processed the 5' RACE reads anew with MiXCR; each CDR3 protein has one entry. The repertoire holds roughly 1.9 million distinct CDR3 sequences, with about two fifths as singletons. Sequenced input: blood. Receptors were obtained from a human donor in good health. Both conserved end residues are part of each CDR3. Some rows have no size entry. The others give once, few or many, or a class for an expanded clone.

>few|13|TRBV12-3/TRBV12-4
CASRPAGTWEQYF
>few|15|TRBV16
CASGQDSAALWGYTF
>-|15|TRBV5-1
CASSLGDRVSYGYTF
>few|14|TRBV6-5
CASSYDRDNQPQHF
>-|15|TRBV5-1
CASSLYPGYQETQYF
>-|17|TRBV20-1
CSARAPRVGGHYNEQFF
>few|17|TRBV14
CASSLTYRRVMNTEAFF
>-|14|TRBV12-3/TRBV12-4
CASRNRVLDYGCTF
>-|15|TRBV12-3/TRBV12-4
CASSLTGQRNTEAFF
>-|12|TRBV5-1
CASSARSETQYF
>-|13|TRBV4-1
CASSQRDRESLHF
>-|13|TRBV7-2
CASSLDRQGKAFF
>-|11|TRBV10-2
CASTPGNTQYF
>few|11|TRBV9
CASKQGGGYTF
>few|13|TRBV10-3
CASRDRGESEQYF